These 5 T cell receptor beta chains were sequenced from one sample in a study of radiation and T cells in renal cell carcinoma. Some clones are missing from TCRdb's copy, which holds only in-frame ones; the method was immunoSEQ multiplex PCR. This sample yields 80,000 or so clones, of which about 89% are seen a single time; over 5.5% belongs to the top ten. As to time point: blood 4 weeks post-SBRT, at nephrectomy. Treatment given: 15 Gy SBRT to primary tumor, nephrectomy 4 weeks later. The sequencing used blood, collected from a patient whose treatment included radiotherapy and nephrectomy. These receptors all stem from a woman between 65 and 79 years old with renal cell carcinoma.

The chain joins TRBV28 to TRBJ1-1; D may be TRBD1 (6 bases). Germline V gene data show CDR1 as MDHEN and CDR2 as SYDVKM. The CDR3 spans 14 residues. V was pared by 6 bases and J by 9 bases, with 20 bases between. CDR3 protein: CASRTGSAVLKAFF. The CDR3 DNA reads TGTGCCAGCAGGACAGGTTCTGCGGTCCTTAAAGCTTTCTTT.

The chain uses TRBV7-2 and TRBJ2-3; 14 bases align to TRBD2. The germline V gene has CDR1 SGHTA and CDR2 FQGNSA. The CDR3 spans 17 residues. The V segment lost 5 bases and the J segment 6 bases; nucleotides outside the gene matches: 10. CDR3 loop: CASSPTSGGAPWDTQYF. Written as DNA, the CDR3 is TGTGCCAGCAGCCCGACTAGCGGGGGGGCCCCTTGGGATACGCAGTATTTT.

This clone was observed a single time. This chain uses TRBV19 with TRBJ1-1; TRBD1 agrees at 9 bases. The V segment lost 5 bases and the J segment 0 bases; nucleotides outside the gene matches: 10. The CDR3 has 17 amino acids. Per the germline V gene, CDR1 is LNHDA and CDR2 is SQIVND (reference sequence). CDR3 residues: CASSGRTGAILNTEAFF. The CDR3 bases are TGTGCCAGTAGTGGACGGACAGGGGCCATCCTGAACACTGAAGCTTTCTTT.

The V and J genes are TRBV5-1 and TRBJ2-1; TRBD1 aligns across 12 bases. Trimming removed 0 bases from V and 4 bases from J; junction bases left unmatched: 8. Germline lookup yields CDR1 SGHRS and CDR2 YFSETQ. This CDR3 has 18 amino acids. The CDR3 DNA is TGCGCCAGCAGCTTGGCGGGACAGGGGGCCGGAAAATACAATGAGCAGTTCTTC. Encoded protein: CASSLAGQGAGKYNEQFF. The entire variable domain, with the rest obtained from reference TRBV5-1 and TRBJ2-1, is as follows: KAGVTQTPRYLIKTRGQQVTLSCSPISGHRSVSWYQQTPGQGLQFLFEYFSETQRNKGNFPGRFSGRQFSNSRSEMNVSTLELGDSALYLCASSLAGQGAGKYNEQFFGPGTRLTVL.

The V gene is TRBV28, the J gene TRBJ2-1; D is uncertain. Trimming took off 6 bases at V and 1 base at J, with 10 bases between the two ends. The CDR3 loop spans 14 amino acids. Germline lookup yields CDR1 MDHEN and CDR2 SYDVKM. The CDR3 sequence: CASRPGWSYNEQFF. The CDR3 nucleotides are TGTGCCAGCAGGCCTGGGTGGTCCTACAATGAGCAGTTCTTC. The variable domain in full, with the rest retrieved from reference TRBV28 and TRBJ2-1, is DVKVTQSSRYLVKRTGEKVFLECVQDMDHENMFWYRQDPGLGLRLIYFSYDVKMKEKGDIPEGYSVSREKKERFSLILESASTNQTSMYLCASRPGWSYNEQFFGPGTRLTVL.